This T cell receptor (beta chain) was identified in a study of T cell changes during pregnancy in multiple sclerosis. This clone has only a few counts. Data came from immunoSEQ multiplex PCR; TCRdb stores just in-frame clones and leaves some out. The data hold roughly 110,000 clones, with around 90% observed a single time. Trimming pared 3 bases from V and 5 bases from J, leaving 19 bases between. Germline V gene data show CDR1 as LNHNV and CDR2 as YYDKDF (reference sequence). The CDR3 is 16 residues long. The sequence derives from a female donor in good health, enrolled as a control in a pregnancy study. The chain couples TRBV15 to TRBJ1-2; D may be TRBD1 (6 bases). The specimen comprised peripheral blood, sampled in the third trimester of pregnancy. CDR3 protein: CATSSRWDGTLYGYTF. The DNA of the CDR3 is TGTGCCACCAGCAGTCGCTGGGACGGGACACTTTATGGCTACACCTTC.